Shown below are 4 T cell receptor beta chains from a single sample sequenced in a study of CD8+ T cells in alopecia areata. RNA was extracted and reverse transcribed into cDNA as the sequencing template. The repertoire was sequenced with immunoSEQ multiplex PCR; TCRdb's copy has only in-frame clones and lacks some. The table lists roughly 210,000 clones, approximately 40% of them singletons, with roughly 2.8% in the top ten. Specified treatment: oral pan-JAK inhibitor, 5-10 mg twice daily. Sample: CD4+ T cells sorted from blood, taken around week 37, from a patient treated with tofacitinib. Every receptor here comes from a human donor with alopecia areata.

V usage is TRBV4-1 and J usage is TRBJ2-7; a possible D gene is TRBD2 (5 bases). Trimming stripped 1 base from V and 5 bases from J, with 12 bases between. The germline gives CDR1 MGHRA, CDR2 YSYEKL. CDR3 size: 14 residues. CDR3 sequence (DNA): TGCGCCAGCAGCCAAGGACTCATCGGGGACGAGCAGTACTTC. This encodes CASSQGLIGDEQYF.

This chain uses TRBV4-1 with TRBJ1-1; D gene unclear. The CDR3 runs 16 residues. The V end was cut by 1 base, the J end by 5 bases, with 17 bases between. CDR1 and CDR2 from the germline V gene are MGHRA and YSYEKL. The CDR3 sequence: CASSQVNLVVWTEAFF. The CDR3 nucleotides read TGCGCCAGCAGCCAAGTTAATCTGGTAGTTTGGACTGAAGCTTTCTTT.

This clone was seen just once. The rearrangement uses TRBV4-2 and TRBJ1-4; no definite D call. This CDR3 has 12 amino acids. Deletions cut 3 bases from V and 11 bases from J, with 10 bases between. The germline gives CDR1 LGHNA, CDR2 YNFKEQ. The CDR3 here is CASSHPSEKLFF. CDR3 bases: TGTGCCAGCAGCCACCCCTCCGAGAAACTGTTTTTT.

This clone was counted a few times. The junction and the germline gene differ at one end; a read error may be behind it. J is TRBJ2-7 and V is TRBV20-1; D is undetermined. This CDR3 contains 11 residues. Germline V gives CDR1 DFQATT, CDR2 SNEGSKA (reference sequence). The DNA for the CDR3 is TGCAGTGTCATGGCTGGGGATCTTGCGGACTTC. The encoded protein is CSVMAGDLADF.